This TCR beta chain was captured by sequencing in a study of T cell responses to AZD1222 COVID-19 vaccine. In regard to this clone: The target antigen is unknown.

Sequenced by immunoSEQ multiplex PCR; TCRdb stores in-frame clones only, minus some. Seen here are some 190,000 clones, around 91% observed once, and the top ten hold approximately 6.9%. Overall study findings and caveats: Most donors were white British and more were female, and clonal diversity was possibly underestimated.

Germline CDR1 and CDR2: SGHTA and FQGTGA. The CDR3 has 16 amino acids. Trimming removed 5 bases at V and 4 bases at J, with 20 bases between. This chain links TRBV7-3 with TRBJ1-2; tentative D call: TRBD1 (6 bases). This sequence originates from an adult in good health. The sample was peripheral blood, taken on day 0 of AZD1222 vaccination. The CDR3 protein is CASSPLGSGDPYGYTF. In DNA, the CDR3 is TGTGCCAGCAGCCCCTTAGGGTCAGGGGACCCCTATGGCTACACCTTC. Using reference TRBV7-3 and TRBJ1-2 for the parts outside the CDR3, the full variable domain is GAGVSQTPSNKVTEKGKYVELRCDPISGHTALYWYRQSLGQGPEFLIYFQGTGAADDSGLPNDRFFAVRPEGSVSTLKIQRTERGDSAVYLCASSPLGSGDPYGYTFGSGTRLTVV.